The 17 T cell receptor beta chains given below trace back to one sample, sequenced in a study of blood T cell repertoires in COVID-19. The table came from immunoSEQ multiplex PCR; TCRdb's copy has only in-frame clones and leaves some out. Counted here are roughly 100,000 clones, around four fifths occurring once; the ten biggest clones make up 9.9%. Input material: peripheral blood. The receptors come from a man in his forties with active or convalescent COVID-19.

This clone was detected once. This chain links TRBV28 with TRBJ1-4; unclear D gene. This CDR3 contains 10 residues. Germline lookup yields CDR1 MDHEN and CDR2 SYDVKM. The V end lost 10 bases, the J end lost 4 bases, and 4 bases lay between the germline ends. The CDR3 nucleotides read TGTGCCACCTTTAATGAAAAACTGTTTTTT. This translates into CATFNEKLFF.

V usage is TRBV6-4 and J usage is TRBJ1-6; D possibly corresponds to TRBD1 (6 bases). Trimming stripped 6 bases from V and 7 bases from J, with 13 bases between. Germline V lookup: CDR1 MRHNA, CDR2 SNTAGT. The length of the CDR3 is 14 residues. Here the CDR3 reads CASSPNGGNSPLHF. CDR3 DNA: TGTGCCAGCAGCCCGAATGGGGGCAATTCACCCCTCCACTTT.

The chain links TRBV14 to TRBJ1-1, with unresolved D. CDR1 SGHDN and CDR2 FVKESK come from the germline V gene. V shed 5 bases and J shed 5 bases, with 12 bases lying between them. This CDR3 comprises 13 residues. Here the CDR3 reads CASSFARETEAFF. In DNA, the CDR3 is TGTGCCAGCAGCTTTGCCCGGGAGACTGAAGCTTTCTTT.

This clone showed up just a few times. This sequence joins TRBV3-1 (or the pseudogene TRBV3-2) and TRBJ1-6, with 8 bases identical to TRBD1. V shed 4 bases, J shed 5 bases, and the junction held 1 base outside the gene matches. The length of the CDR3 is 14 residues. The V gene's germline CDR1 is LGHDT and CDR2 YNNKEL (reference sequence). The CDR3 region is CASSPTGDNSPLHF. The CDR3, as DNA: TGTGCCAGCAGCCCGACAGGGGATAATTCACCCCTCCACTTT.

The chain couples TRBV27 to TRBJ1-6, with D hard to call. The CDR3 length is 12 residues. Germline V gene lookup returns CDR1 MNHEY and CDR2 SMNVEV (reference sequence). The V end lost 3 bases, the J end lost 7 bases, and 4 bases lay between the germline ends. CDR3 loop: CASSLANSPLHF. In DNA, the CDR3 is TGTGCCAGCAGTTTGGCCAATTCACCCCTCCACTTT.

The chain combines TRBV5-5 with TRBJ1-2; 9 bases are a match to TRBD1. The CDR3 sequence is 13 residues long. V shed 4 bases and J 6 bases; nucleotides not matched to a gene: 4. CDR1 is SGHKS, CDR2 YYEKEE, per germline (reference sequence). The CDR3 DNA is TGTGCCAGCAGCGGCGGGACAGGGAATGGCTACACCTTC. Amino acid sequence: CASSGGTGNGYTF.

The gene calls are TRBV2 and TRBJ2-7; 9 bases match TRBD1. The CDR3 spans 14 residues. CDR1 SNHLY and CDR2 FYNNEI come from the germline V gene. Unmatched junction bases numbered 5, after V lost 6 bases and J lost 2 bases. The CDR3 sequence is CASSFGQGTYEQYF. The CDR3 DNA reads as TGTGCCAGCAGCTTTGGACAGGGGACCTACGAGCAGTACTTC.

CDR3 sequence (DNA): TGTGCCAGCAGTGATGGACTAGCGGGGTACGAGCAGTACTTC. It yields the protein CASSDGLAGYEQYF. The chain recombines TRBV25-1 with TRBJ2-7; 12 nucleotides align to TRBD2. The CDR3 consists of 14 residues. V was pared by 3 bases and J by 4 bases, with 1 base of the junction left unmatched. Germline V gene sequence: CDR1 MGHDK, CDR2 SYGVNS.

The V call is TRBV11-3, the J call TRBJ2-5; TRBD1 matches at 7 bases. V dropped 5 bases and J dropped 4; count of bases not matched to a gene: 4. The length of the CDR3 is 13 residues. CDR1 is SGHNT, CDR2 YENEEA, per germline. The CDR3 DNA sequence: TGTGCCAGCAGCCCGGGACAGCGAGAGACCCAGTACTTC. As protein: CASSPGQRETQYF.

The V gene is TRBV5-1, the J gene TRBJ1-2; 8 bases are a match to TRBD1. J lost 4 bases, V lost 3 bases, and 11 bases had no gene match. Germline assignment: CDR1 SGHRS and CDR2 YFSETQ. The CDR3 is 16 amino acids. The CDR3 here is CASSSQKTGERYGYTF. The CDR3 DNA is TGCGCCAGCAGCTCCCAAAAGACAGGGGAACGCTATGGCTACACCTTC.

This clone was found a few times. The V call is TRBV9, the J call TRBJ2-1; TRBD2 matches 7 bases. V lost 0 bases, J lost 2 bases, and 2 bases stayed unmatched. The CDR3 spans 15 residues. Germline V gene sequence: CDR1 SGDLS, CDR2 YYNGEE. CDR3 protein: CASSVGRGAYNEQFF. CDR3 DNA: TGTGCCAGCAGCGTAGGCCGGGGGGCCTACAATGAGCAGTTCTTC.

The V gene is TRBV4-2, the J gene TRBJ1-2; D gene unclear. In germline, CDR1 is LGHNA, CDR2 YNFKEQ. The CDR3 loop spans 14 amino acids. V lost 1 base to trimming and J lost 2 bases, with 8 bases between them. CDR3 loop: CASSQVGENYGYTF. As DNA, the CDR3 is TGTGCCAGCAGCCAAGTTGGGGAGAACTATGGCTACACCTTC.

This clone was seen a handful of times. The CDR3 here is CASSVEYRPTPYGYTF. The CDR3 DNA follows: TGTGCCAGCAGCGTAGAGTACAGGCCGACCCCCTATGGCTACACCTTC. The rearrangement joins TRBV9 to TRBJ1-2; the D gene is possibly TRBD1 (5 bases). CDR1 is SGDLS, CDR2 YYNGEE, per germline. V lost 0 bases, J lost 4 bases, and 16 bases lay in between. The CDR3 loop spans 16 amino acids.

J is TRBJ2-1 and V is TRBV6-5, with 8 positions matching TRBD2. V was clipped by 6 bases and J by 3 bases; unmatched bases: 7. Germline CDR1 and CDR2: MNHEY and SVGAGI. The CDR3 length is 15 residues. CDR3 coding DNA: TGTGCCAGCAGAACCGATAGCGGGATCTACAATGAGCAGTTCTTC. It specifies CASRTDSGIYNEQFF.

Concerning this clone: One junction end does not reproduce the germline sequence, and a read error may be involved. J is TRBJ2-7 and V is TRBV2; a possible D gene is TRBD1 (5 bases). Per germline, CDR1 SNHLY and CDR2 FYNNEI. This CDR3 comprises 10 residues. CDR3 DNA: TGTGCCAGCAGTGAGCTGCGACAGTCCTTC. Residues: CASSELRQSF.

The rearrangement joins TRBV19 to TRBJ1-2; a weak D match, TRBD1 (5 bases). CDR1 and CDR2 (germline): LNHDA, SQIVND (reference sequence). The CDR3 length is 13 residues. V lost 4 bases to trimming and J lost 4 bases, with 10 bases between them. The CDR3 nucleotides are TGTGCCAGTAGTAAACAGGACACCTATGGCTACACCTTC. This gives the protein CASSKQDTYGYTF. Together with reference TRBV19 and TRBJ1-2, the CDR3 gives the full variable domain: DGGITQSPKYLFRKEGQNVTLSCEQNLNHDAMYWYRQDPGQGLRLIYYSQIVNDFQKGDIAEGYSVSREKKESFPLTVTSAQKNPTAFYLCASSKQDTYGYTFGSGTRLTVV.

The V gene is TRBV7-2, the J gene TRBJ1-5, with 8 bases that match TRBD1. The ends lost 5 bases at V and 4 bases at J; junction bases unmatched: 4. Germline V gene data show CDR1 as SGHTA and CDR2 as FQGNSA. This CDR3 has 14 residues. CDR3 sequence: CASSPRQGNQPQHF. The CDR3 DNA is TGTGCCAGCAGCCCGAGACAGGGGAATCAGCCCCAGCATTTT.